The present T cell receptor (beta chain) was sequenced within a study of blood T cell repertoires in COVID-19. Study in general: Sample material is recorded as cDNA or gDNA derived from T cells, B-cell-depleted T cells, or PBMCs.

Germline trimming cut 6 bases from V and 4 bases from J; bases unmatched to any gene: 3. There are 15 residues in the CDR3. CDR1 is ENHRY and CDR2 is SYGVKD in the germline V gene. Authors' analysis steps: The authors estimated nucleated cell counts from reference gene primer amplification. The method was immunoSEQ multiplex PCR; TCRdb's version includes in-frame clones alone and lacks a portion of them. The V and J calls and the clone size are those of that table, but D and trimming were determined from the DNA. The table has roughly 70,000 clones, nearly 90% seen once; the top ten hold roughly 1.4%.

The chain has TRBV10-3 and TRBJ2-6; 10 bases agree with TRBD2. The TCR was taken from a man in his fifties or sixties with acute or convalescent COVID-19. The sequencing sample was made of peripheral blood. The CDR3 spells CAISGTSAGANVLTF. CDR3 DNA sequence: TGTGCCATCAGCGGGACTAGCGCCGGGGCCAACGTCCTGACTTTC.